These T cell receptor beta chains were read from a single sample in a study of blood T cell repertoires in COVID-19. The protocol was immunoSEQ multiplex PCR, while the TCRdb copy is restricted to in-frame clones and leaves out a portion. The profile covers roughly 220,000 clones, with 80% to 90% appearing a single time and roughly 5.3% taken by the ten largest. The specimen sequenced was peripheral blood. All receptors come from a woman aged 55-75 years who had recovered from COVID-19. Each CDR3 is given with its conserved first and last residue. The D gene is left open where the match is weak. Part of the rows lack a size; the others show once, few, many or a class for expanded clones.

CASRGTGQETQYF | TGCGCCAGCAGGGGGACAGGTCAAGAGACCCAGTACTTC | TRBD1 | TRBJ2-5 | TRBV4-1 | .
CSVRTGGYNEQFF | TGCAGCGTGCGGACAGGGGGCTACAATGAGCAGTTCTTC | TRBD1 | TRBJ2-1 | TRBV29-1 | .
CAWSAYRVGTEAFF | TGTGCCTGGAGTGCGTACAGGGTAGGCACTGAAGCTTTCTTT | . | TRBJ1-1 | TRBV30 | .
CASSEVSGGAGELFF | TGTGCCAGCAGTGAAGTTAGCGGGGGGGCCGGGGAGCTGTTTTTT | TRBD2 | TRBJ2-2 | TRBV2 | once
CASSIQGTMNTEAFF | TGTGCCAGCAGCATTCAGGGAACCATGAACACTGAAGCTTTCTTT | . | TRBJ1-1 | TRBV7-2 | .
CASTTYRGGGQGVKTEAFF | TGTGCCAGCACCACCTACCGCGGTGGTGGACAGGGGGTAAAAACTGAAGCTTTCTTT | TRBD1 | TRBJ1-1 | TRBV7-9 | .
CASSLTSGGGTDTQYF | TGTGCCAGCAGCTTAACTAGCGGGGGCGGCACAGATACGCAGTATTTT | TRBD2 | TRBJ2-3 | TRBV7-9 | .
CASSLVRGTGENSGANVLTF | TGCGCCAGCAGCTTGGTTAGGGGGACAGGGGAAAATTCTGGGGCCAACGTCCTGACTTTC | TRBD1 | TRBJ2-6 | TRBV5-1 | .
CASSLVPTGGHEQYF | TGTGCCAGCAGCTTGGTTCCGACAGGGGGCCACGAGCAGTACTTC | TRBD1 | TRBJ2-7 | TRBV5-5 | once
CAWSVGQNTEAFF | TGTGCCTGGAGTGTGGGACAGAACACTGAAGCTTTCTTT | . | TRBJ1-1 | TRBV30 | .
CASSERGLGQPQHF | TGTGCCAGCAGTGAAAGGGGGCTCGGTCAGCCCCAGCATTTT | TRBD1 | TRBJ1-5 | TRBV2 | .
CASSQFSAGGYSEQFF | TGCGCCAGCAGCCAATTTAGCGCGGGGGGATACAGTGAGCAGTTCTTC | TRBD2 | TRBJ2-1 | TRBV4-1 | .
CASSHPGGQYNEQFF | TGTGCCAGCAGCCACCCGGGGGGCCAGTACAATGAGCAGTTCTTC | . | TRBJ2-1 | TRBV4-2 | .
CASSLRGGTYEQYF | TGCGCCAGCAGCTTGCGAGGGGGAACCTACGAGCAGTACTTC | . | TRBJ2-7 | TRBV5-1 | few
CASSPVGVREQFF | TGTGCCAGCTCACCAGTTGGTGTGAGAGAGCAGTTCTTC | . | TRBJ2-1 | TRBV18 | few
CASGQGSYNEQFF | TGTGCCAGCGGGCAGGGCTCCTACAATGAGCAGTTCTTC | . | TRBJ2-1 | TRBV7-3 | .
CASRTTSGGGGGSYNEQFF | TGCGCCAGCCGCACGACTAGCGGGGGGGGTGGGGGCTCCTACAATGAGCAGTTCTTC | TRBD2 | TRBJ2-1 | TRBV10-2 | .
CASSPTLRTGVKTQYF | TGTGCCAGCAGCCCAACTTTAAGGACAGGGGTAAAGACCCAGTACTTC | TRBD1 | TRBJ2-5 | TRBV3-1/TRBV3-2 | .
CASSPPLTGGYTF | TGTGCCAGCTCACCACCGTTGACAGGTGGCTACACCTTC | . | TRBJ1-2 | TRBV18 | .
CASSQDVAGIGGYTF | TGCGCCAGCAGCCAAGACGTAGCGGGAATCGGTGGCTACACCTTC | . | TRBJ1-2 | TRBV4-3 | many
CASSSIPGLASGANVLTF | TGCGCCAGCAGCTCGATACCGGGACTAGCTTCTGGGGCCAACGTCCTGACTTTC | TRBD2 | TRBJ2-6 | TRBV5-1 | .
CASSRDSYNEQFF | TGCGCCAGCAGCAGGGACTCTTACAATGAGCAGTTCTTC | . | TRBJ2-1 | TRBV4-1 | .
CASSASPGNTEAFF | TGTGCCAGCAGTGCATCGCCGGGAAACACTGAAGCTTTCTTT | . | TRBJ1-1 | TRBV6-4 | .
CASSLDRVGGTEAFF | TGTGCCAGCAGCTTAGATCGGGTCGGCGGGACTGAAGCTTTCTTT | . | TRBJ1-1 | TRBV11-2 | many
CASRYRDNSYEQYF | TGTGCCAGCAGATACCGGGACAACTCCTACGAGCAGTACTTC | . | TRBJ2-7 | TRBV2 | .
CASSLYRGLQPQHF | TGTGCCAGCAGCTTGTACAGGGGATTACAGCCCCAGCATTTT | TRBD1 | TRBJ1-5 | TRBV5-7 | few
CASSPMGQGSSPLHF | TGCGCCAGCAGCCCGATGGGACAGGGGAGTTCACCCCTCCACTTT | TRBD1 | TRBJ1-6 | TRBV4-1 | .
CASGRGGAYNEQFF | TGTGCCAGCGGCCGCGGGGGGGCCTACAATGAGCAGTTCTTC | TRBD2 | TRBJ2-1 | TRBV6-5 | .